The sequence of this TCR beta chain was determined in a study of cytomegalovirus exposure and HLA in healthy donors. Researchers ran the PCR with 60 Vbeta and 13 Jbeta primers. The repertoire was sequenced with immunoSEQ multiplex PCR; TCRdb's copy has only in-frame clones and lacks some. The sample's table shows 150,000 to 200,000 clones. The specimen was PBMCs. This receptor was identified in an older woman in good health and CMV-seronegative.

CDR3 residues: CASSLRTQNASPLHF. The CDR3 DNA is TGTGCCAGCAGTCTCCGGACTCAAAATGCTTCACCCCTCCACTTT. The chain links TRBV6-5 to TRBJ1-6, with D uncertain. From germline, CDR1 is MNHEY and CDR2 SVGAGI. CDR3 length: 15 amino acids. Trimming took 5 bases from V and 9 from J, leaving 17 bases between them.